Listed below are T cell receptor beta chains from one sample, sequenced in a study of shared clonotypes between healthy human individuals. The protocol was immunoSEQ multiplex PCR, while the TCRdb copy is restricted to in-frame clones and leaves out a portion. The repertoire holds about 2 million clones, with roughly 94% as singletons. Sequenced input: naive CD4+ T cells sorted from blood. These receptors all come from a man between 18 and 35 years old in good health. The conserved cysteine and the conserved F or W are not part of the CDR3 here. Fields, in order: V gene, J gene, CDR3 protein.

>TRBV10-2|TRBJ1-5
ASSERDRGLQPQH
>TRBV10-2|TRBJ2-3
ATSSGRATDTQY
>TRBV5-1|TRBJ1-3
ASSLPGGDTIY
>TRBV7-9|TRBJ1-4
ASSLGTGVATNEKLF
>TRBV6-1|TRBJ1-1
ASRFGTSMNTEAF
>TRBV7-2|TRBJ2-7
ASSLVAVFGEQY
>TRBV29-1|TRBJ1-4
SVLDPLEKLF
>TRBV10-3|TRBJ1-5
AISDVGGGQPQH
>TRBV27|TRBJ2-1
ASSSGLPNLNEQF
>TRBV28|TRBJ2-1
ASSSLARDRGQF
>TRBV28|TRBJ1-4
ASRQGTQNEKLF
>TRBV19|TRBJ1-5
APTGGVRGPWQPQH
>TRBV28|TRBJ2-7
ASSGGQGLSYEQY
>TRBV2|TRBJ2-7
ASSGLAGMSYEQY
>TRBV2|TRBJ1-5
ASSLDRADQPQH
>TRBV14|TRBJ2-7
ASSLQPGGGGEQY
>TRBV6-1|TRBJ2-1
ASSELVQEQF
>TRBV28|TRBJ2-1
ASSRGWGRAFNEQF
>TRBV14|TRBJ2-7
ASSQEDEQY
>TRBV6-5|TRBJ1-1
ASSRRGEAF
>TRBV5-5|TRBJ1-2
ASSLEEDGYT
>TRBV20-1|TRBJ1-2
SAPGEAGYT
>TRBV2|TRBJ1-6
AFGGGRARNSPLH
>TRBV5-1|TRBJ2-1
ASSLVGAGLRYNEQF
>TRBV19|TRBJ2-2
ASTQGPGELF
>TRBV19|TRBJ1-5
ASGGLRDQPQH